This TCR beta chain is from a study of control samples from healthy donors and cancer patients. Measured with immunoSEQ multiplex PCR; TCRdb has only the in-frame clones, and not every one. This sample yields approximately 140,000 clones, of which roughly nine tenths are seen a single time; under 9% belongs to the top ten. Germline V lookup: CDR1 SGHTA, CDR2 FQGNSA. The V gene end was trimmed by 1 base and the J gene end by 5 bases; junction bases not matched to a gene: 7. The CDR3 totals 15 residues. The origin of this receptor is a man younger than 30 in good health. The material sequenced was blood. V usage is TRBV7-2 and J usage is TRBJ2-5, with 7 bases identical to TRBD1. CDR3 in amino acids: CASSLGPTGWETQYF. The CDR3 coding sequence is TGTGCCAGCAGCTTAGGCCCGACAGGGTGGGAGACCCAGTACTTC.